This T cell receptor (beta chain) was sequenced in a study of cytotoxic CD8 clonotypes in ibrutinib-treated CLL. Study-level information: There were 11 relapsed/refractory patients and around 15 treatment-naive patients, and 17 to 18 were IGHV unmutated.

Investigators sought sequencing depths of between 1 in 200,000 and 1 in 1 million T cells. Libraries were prepared by immunoSEQ multiplex PCR; TCRdb keeps only in-frame clonotypes and omits some of them. The data hold 300,000 to 350,000 clones, with roughly 80% observed a single time. The CDR3 has 12 amino acids. V dropped 6 bases and J dropped 11 bases, with 16 bases sitting between them. Germline CDR1 is MNHEY and CDR2 is SVGAGI. The source material was PBMCs, sampled before ibrutinib treatment. This sequence originates from a human donor with chronic lymphocytic leukemia. This sequence joins TRBV6-5 and TRBJ2-5; tentative D call: TRBD2 (6 bases). Here the CDR3 reads CASSLAGHSQYF. For the CDR3, the DNA is TGTGCCAGCAGCCTGGCGGGGCACTCTCAGTACTTC.